A single sample gave rise to the 29 T cell receptor beta chains below, sequenced in a study of blood T cell repertoires in COVID-19. The data were produced by immunoSEQ multiplex PCR, yet TCRdb's version contains in-frame clones alone and is incomplete. This sample carries about 110,000 clones, around 89% of them seen once, and the ten largest clones take 6.5% to 7%. Sequencing input: peripheral blood. These receptors were obtained from a man aged 45-65 years with active or convalescent COVID-19.

The rearrangement uses TRBV19 and TRBJ1-2, with 7 bases that match TRBD1. The V and J ends lost 5 bases and 8 bases, in that order; junction bases with no gene match: 17. Germline CDR1 LNHDA, CDR2 SQIVND (reference sequence). CDR3 length equals 16 residues. The DNA of the CDR3 is TGTGCCAGTAGTTTCGGGGACAGCCGGCGGGAAGGAGGCTACACCTTC. Its translation is CASSFGDSRREGGYTF. Looking up the rest from reference TRBV19 and TRBJ1-2 gives the full variable domain: DGGITQSPKYLFRKEGQNVTLSCEQNLNHDAMYWYRQDPGQGLRLIYYSQIVNDFQKGDIAEGYSVSREKKESFPLTVTSAQKNPTAFYLCASSFGDSRREGGYTFGSGTRLTVV.

This chain links TRBV29-1 with TRBJ1-4; D gene unclear. Trimming removed 7 bases at V and 6 bases at J, with 12 bases between. This CDR3 region has 12 residues. Germline V gene sequence: CDR1 SQVTM, CDR2 ANQGSEA. The CDR3 loop is CSATSGDEKLFF. The CDR3 DNA follows: TGCAGCGCCACCTCCGGGGATGAAAAACTGTTTTTT.

The gene calls are TRBV5-6 and TRBJ2-3; 10 nucleotides align to TRBD1. The germline V gene encodes CDR1 SGHDT and CDR2 YYEEEE. Trimming cost V 2 bases and J 8 bases; bases outside gene matches: 11. The CDR3 sequence is 16 residues long. CDR3 nucleotides: TGTGCCAGCAGCTTTTTGGGGACAGGGGTCGCTACTACGCAGTATTTT. Protein product: CASSFLGTGVATTQYF.

With regard to this clone: Mismatch with germline at one junction end may stem from a read error. This sequence joins TRBV7-9 and TRBJ2-7; tentatively, D is TRBD2 (5 bases). The germline V gene encodes CDR1 SEHNR and CDR2 FQNEAQ (reference sequence). The CDR3 has 14 amino acids. The CDR3 region has the DNA TGTGCCAGCAGCTTAGAGTCCACTAGTTACGCGCAGTACTTC. Its protein product is CASSLESTSYAQYF.

This clone appeared a single time. The J gene is TRBJ1-3, the V gene TRBV28, with D maybe TRBD1 (6 bases). Germline-derived CDR1 and CDR2 are MDHEN and SYDVKM. The V end lost 2 bases, the J end lost 4 bases, and 15 bases lay between the germline ends. The CDR3 runs to 16 residues. DNA of the CDR3: TGTGCCAGCAGTTTAGGGGGGGCGAGTCCGGGAAACACCATATATTTT. Translation: CASSLGGASPGNTIYF.

The table lists this clone with a few counts. The chain joins TRBV7-2 to TRBJ2-5, with TRBD1 identical over 10 bases. Germline CDR1 is SGHTA and CDR2 is FQGNSA. The CDR3 runs 16 residues. V shed 4 bases, J shed 5 bases, and the junction held 10 bases outside the gene matches. The CDR3 spells CASSSQPGQGMETQYF. CDR3 nucleotides: TGTGCCAGCAGCTCTCAACCGGGACAGGGGATGGAGACCCAGTACTTC.

The chain links TRBV23-1 to TRBJ1-4, with 7 nucleotides matching TRBD1. Being an ORF, TRBV23-1 has a function that is uncertain. J lost 11 bases, V lost 3 bases, and 12 bases had no gene match. This CDR3 comprises 15 residues. CDR3 sequence: CASSHPDRAGRKLFF. CDR3 sequence (DNA): TGCGCCAGCAGTCACCCCGACAGGGCCGGTCGGAAACTGTTTTTT.

This CDR3 reads CASSSGLAGLSSYNEQFF. The CDR3 DNA is TGTGCCAGCAGCTCGGGACTAGCGGGACTGAGCTCCTACAATGAGCAGTTCTTC. The chain carries TRBV7-9 and TRBJ2-1; 13 bases are a match to TRBD2. The trim removed 4 bases at V and 0 bases at J, leaving 6 bases unmatched. There are 18 residues in the CDR3. The germline gives CDR1 SEHNR, CDR2 FQNEAQ (reference sequence).

This clone was recorded a few times. The rearrangement links TRBV6-5 to TRBJ2-7; D might be TRBD2 (6 bases). CDR3 length: 14 residues. V gave up 0 bases and J gave up 1 base, with 7 bases separating them. The germline gives CDR1 MNHEY, CDR2 SVGAGI. The CDR3 coding sequence is TGTGCCAGCAGTTACTCGGGGGGTTCCTACGAGCAGTACTTC. This codes for CASSYSGGSYEQYF.

This chain joins TRBV4-1 and TRBJ2-1; 9 bases are a match to TRBD2. Germline V lookup: CDR1 MGHRA, CDR2 YSYEKL. This CDR3 comprises 16 residues. J gave up 8 bases and V 0 bases, and 8 bases lay outside the gene matches. The CDR3 bases are TGCGCCAGCAGCCAAGATGGGGCGGGGGGGGCTGATGAGCAGTTCTTC. This encodes CASSQDGAGGADEQFF.

This clone was seen a few times. A read error may account for a junction end that differs from germline. The chain carries TRBV12-3 or TRBV12-4 and TRBJ2-7; 9 nucleotides agree with TRBD1. The length of the CDR3 is 12 residues. The CDR3 DNA sequence: TGTGCCAGCAGTACGGCCGCCGGGACAGGGCTCTTC. Protein product: CASSTAAGTGLF.

J is TRBJ2-7 and V is TRBV9; 14 bases are shared with TRBD2. This CDR3 comprises 15 residues. The ends lost 4 bases at V and 4 bases at J; junction bases unmatched: 4. Germline CDR1 and CDR2: SGDLS and YYNGEE. CDR3 sequence: CASSPRLAGGYEQYF. For the CDR3, the DNA is TGTGCCAGCAGCCCCCGACTAGCGGGAGGGTACGAGCAGTACTTC.

V gene TRBV27 combines with J gene TRBJ2-7; perhaps TRBD1 as D (6 bases). V lost 0 bases and J lost 1, with 19 bases in between. The CDR3 contains 18 residues. The germline V gene has CDR1 MNHEY and CDR2 SMNVEV (reference sequence). The CDR3 sequence: CASSLSPAPDRRSYEQYF. Here the CDR3 DNA reads TGTGCCAGCAGTTTATCGCCCGCGCCCGACAGGAGGTCCTACGAGCAGTACTTC.

This chain uses TRBV9 with TRBJ2-5; 8 positions agree with TRBD2. The CDR3 runs 15 residues. V dropped 4 bases and J dropped 4; count of bases not matched to a gene: 9. From germline, CDR1 is SGDLS and CDR2 YYNGEE. CDR3 nucleotide sequence: TGTGCCAGCAGCTCGCGTGGCCGGGGGGGAGAGACCCAGTACTTC. This sequence encodes CASSSRGRGGETQYF. The full variable domain, with the rest looked up from reference TRBV9 and TRBJ2-5, is DSGVTQTPKHLITATGQRVTLRCSPRSGDLSVYWYQQSLDQGLQFLIQYYNGEERAKGNILERFSAQQFPDLHSELNLSSLELGDSALYFCASSSRGRGGETQYFGPGTRLLVL.

The CDR3 protein is CASSMTGNYGYTF. CDR3 nucleotides: TGTGCCAGCAGCATGACAGGGAACTATGGCTACACCTTC. The rearrangement links TRBV11-2 to TRBJ1-2; 7 positions match TRBD1. CDR1 and CDR2 from the germline V gene are SGHAT and FQNNGV. The J segment lost 2 bases and the V segment lost 5 bases, leaving 2 bases of the junction unmatched. The CDR3 has 13 residues.

This chain connects TRBV11-3 to TRBJ2-1; TRBD2 matches 9 bases. The CDR3 runs 13 residues. V gave up 1 base and J gave up 10 bases; unmatched junction bases: 2. Germline CDR1 and CDR2: SGHNT and YENEEA. The CDR3 region has the DNA TGTGCCAGCAGCTTAGGTGGACTAGCGGAGCAGTTCTTC. Its protein is CASSLGGLAEQFF. The whole variable domain, filled in from reference TRBV11-3 and TRBJ2-1, reads EAGVVQSPRYKIIEKKQPVAFWCNPISGHNTLYWYLQNLGQGPELLIRYENEEAVDDSQLPKDRFSAERLKGVDSTLKIQPAELGDSAVYLCASSLGGLAEQFFGPGTRLTVL.

The chain employs TRBV6-1 and TRBJ2-7, with D unclear. Germline assignment: CDR1 MNHNS and CDR2 SASEGT. V lost 1 base, J lost 0 bases, and 10 bases lay in between. This CDR3 contains 15 residues. This chain's CDR3 is CASSEELFSSYEQYF. The CDR3 region has the DNA TGTGCCAGCAGTGAAGAGCTCTTTAGCTCCTACGAGCAGTACTTC.

The rearrangement joins TRBV30 to TRBJ1-4, with D maybe TRBD1 (5 bases). This CDR3 region has 13 residues. Germline V CDR1 and CDR2: GTSNPN, SVGIG (reference sequence). Deletions cut 4 bases from V and 3 bases from J, with 9 bases between. Here the CDR3 reads CAWTGGANEKLFF. DNA of the CDR3: TGTGCCTGGACGGGGGGGGCTAATGAAAAACTGTTTTTT. Drawing the rest from reference TRBV30 and TRBJ1-4, the complete variable domain is SQTIHQWPATLVQPVGSPLSLECTVEGTSNPNLYWYRQAAGRGLQLLFYSVGIGQISSEVPQNLSASRPQDRQFILSSKKLLLSDSGFYLCAWTGGANEKLFFGSGTQLSVL.

The rearrangement uses TRBV12-3 or TRBV12-4 and TRBJ1-5; possibly TRBD1 for D (5 bases). The CDR3 is made up of 13 amino acids. Trimming removed 3 bases at V and 9 bases at J, with 12 bases between. The CDR3 DNA reads as TGTGCCAGCAGTTTTGAGCGCGGGGGGCCCCAGCATTTT. This sequence encodes CASSFERGGPQHF.

The rearrangement uses TRBV10-2 and TRBJ1-2; 10 nucleotides align to TRBD1. J gave up 4 bases and V 3 bases, and 5 bases lay outside the gene matches. The germline V gene has CDR1 WSHSY and CDR2 SAAADI. The CDR3 is 15 amino acids. CDR3 sequence: CASSEAGQGFYGYTF. CDR3 bases: TGCGCCAGCAGTGAAGCGGGACAGGGGTTCTATGGCTACACCTTC.

The chain recombines TRBV5-1 with TRBJ1-1; 11 positions agree with TRBD1. The CDR3 runs to 14 residues. V trimming: 5 bases; J trimming: 4 bases; junction bases outside the gene matches: 4. Looked up from germline, CDR1 is SGHRS and CDR2 is YFSETQ. Here the CDR3 reads CASSSGTGGTEAFF. CDR3 nucleotide sequence: TGCGCCAGCAGTTCGGGGACAGGGGGCACTGAAGCTTTCTTT.

The chain links TRBV19 to TRBJ2-1; no clear D. This CDR3 is built from 15 residues. CDR1 and CDR2 (germline): LNHDA, SQIVND (reference sequence). V was shortened by 5 bases and J by 2 bases, with 13 bases between the two germline ends. CDR3 sequence: CASSGAALAYNEQFF. As DNA, the CDR3 is TGTGCCAGTAGTGGTGCGGCGCTAGCCTACAATGAGCAGTTCTTC.

This sequence joins TRBV30 and TRBJ2-1; 10 nucleotides align to TRBD1. CDR1 and CDR2 (germline): GTSNPN, SVGIG (reference sequence). V was clipped by 0 bases and J by 9 bases; unmatched bases: 14. The CDR3 has 17 amino acids. This chain's CDR3 is CAWSVSVGRQGASEQFF. DNA for the CDR3: TGTGCCTGGAGTGTATCGGTGGGGAGACAGGGGGCGAGTGAGCAGTTCTTC.

The rearrangement joins TRBV4-1 to TRBJ1-2; tentative D call: TRBD1 (6 bases). The germline gives CDR1 MGHRA, CDR2 YSYEKL. This CDR3 is built from 15 residues. V lost 2 bases, J lost 5 bases, and 15 bases lay in between. CDR3 amino acids: CASSQSGEKGYGYTF. Written as DNA, the CDR3 is TGCGCCAGCAGCCAATCAGGGGAAAAGGGGTATGGCTACACCTTC.

This clone was recorded only once. V gene TRBV3-1 (or the pseudogene TRBV3-2) combines with J gene TRBJ1-1; D perhaps matches TRBD1 (5 bases). This CDR3 is 14 amino acids long. Germline assignment: CDR1 LGHDT and CDR2 YNNKEL (reference sequence). Trimming removed 0 bases at V and 4 bases at J, with 9 bases between. The CDR3, as DNA: TGTGCCAGCAGCCAAGATTGGCAGGGCACTGAAGCTTTCTTT. The encoded protein is CASSQDWQGTEAFF.

The genes are TRBV10-3 and TRBJ1-2, with 8 bases identical to TRBD1. V was pared by 5 bases and J by 4 bases, with 6 bases of the junction left unmatched. Per germline, CDR1 ENHRY and CDR2 SYGVKD. CDR3 size: 14 residues. CDR3 coding DNA: TGTGCCATCAGTCTGACAGGGGCCCCCTATGGCTACACCTTC. It yields the protein CAISLTGAPYGYTF.

This chain joins TRBV27 and TRBJ2-1, with 11 bases identical to TRBD2. V trimming: 7 bases; J trimming: 4 bases; junction bases outside the gene matches: 9. The CDR3 contains 16 residues. The germline CDR1 and CDR2 sequences are MNHEY and SMNVEV (reference sequence). CDR3 residues: CASTPSTSGSYNEQFF. The DNA of the CDR3 is TGTGCCAGCACCCCTTCTACTAGCGGGAGTTACAATGAGCAGTTCTTC.

CDR3 bases: TGTGCCATCAGTGAGGGAGCTAGCGGGAGGGCAGTTTACAATGAGCAGTTCTTC. Translated, it gives CAISEGASGRAVYNEQFF. This sequence joins TRBV10-3 and TRBJ2-1; 12 bases align to TRBD2. This CDR3 has 18 amino acids. V shed 2 bases, J shed 4 bases, and the junction held 9 bases outside the gene matches. Per germline, CDR1 ENHRY and CDR2 SYGVKD.

This clone was found once. The chain couples TRBV10-2 to TRBJ2-1; weak D call: TRBD1 (6 bases). V lost 6 bases, J lost 3 bases, and 12 bases lay in between. Germline CDR1 is WSHSY and CDR2 is SAAADI. The CDR3 is made up of 14 amino acids. CDR3 region: CASRTGTLYNEQFF. CDR3 in DNA: TGCGCCAGCAGGACCGGGACACTCTACAATGAGCAGTTCTTC.